This T cell receptor beta chain originates from a study of blood T cells in healthy people across ages. The CDR3 sequence is 13 residues long. Germline loops: CDR1 SGHTA, CDR2 FQGNSA. A second roughly 6 to 11 cycle PCR used barcoded and J-beta primers. MiXCR was run by TCRdb on the 5' RACE reads, yielding one entry per CDR3 protein. Of about 640,000 distinct CDR3 sequences in the sample, roughly 41% are singletons; the top ten hold about 30%. It was approximately 10 milliliters of peripheral blood that were drawn from each donor. Every sample yielded at least 6.5 million isolated PBMCs. Notes on the study in general: The study lacked donor CMV status, which possibly confounded expanded clonotype changes. Age brought a roughly linear fall in TCR beta diversity measured per million T cells.

As for this clonotype: The antigen remains undetermined. This may be a read error, as it is one base from a much larger clone.

This TCR came from a man aged 80 or over in good health. This chain links TRBV7-2 with TRBJ2-5; TRBD1 matches at 7 bases. The end of the DNA fits TRBJ2-1 better, so the J call may be wrong. The sample taken for sequencing was blood. The DNA of the CDR3 is TGTGCCAGCAGCAAGGGACAGCAAGAGACCCAGTTCTTC. It specifies CASSKGQQETQFF.